These T cell receptor beta chains were read from a single sample in a study of blood T cell repertoires in COVID-19. Clones were read by immunoSEQ multiplex PCR, and TCRdb kept only the in-frame ones, dropping some. The sample consists of a few hundred thousand clones, around 85% of them appearing once. The sample comprised peripheral blood. The receptors originated from a young woman with acute or convalescent COVID-19. Each CDR3 is given with its conserved first and last residue. The D gene is left open where the match is weak. Where a row states a size, it is once, few, many or the class of an expanded clone; other rows omit it.

clone_size	d_call	v_call	j_call	cdr3_aa	cdr3_nt
-	-	TRBV3-1/TRBV3-2	TRBJ2-3	CASSFGTDTQYF	TGTGCCAGCAGCTTCGGCACAGATACGCAGTATTTT
-	-	TRBV28	TRBJ1-5	CASSLPTQNQPQHF	TGTGCCAGCAGTTTGCCAACGCAGAATCAGCCCCAGCATTTT
-	TRBD1	TRBV28	TRBJ2-5	CASDTGDNQETQYF	TGTGCCAGCGACACAGGGGATAACCAAGAGACCCAGTACTTC
-	TRBD2	TRBV15	TRBJ2-1	CATSRDGGGTYNEQFF	TGTGCCACCAGCAGAGATGGCGGGGGGACGTACAATGAGCAGTTCTTC
-	-	TRBV29-1	TRBJ1-2	CSVRDSYGYTF	TGCAGCGTGCGAGATAGTTATGGCTACACCTTC
-	-	TRBV7-3	TRBJ1-6	CASSSSGYNSPLHF	TGTGCCAGCAGCTCTTCGGGGTATAATTCACCCCTCCACTTT
few	-	TRBV14	TRBJ1-4	CASSQGQSFNEKLFF	TGTGCCAGCAGCCAAGGACAGAGTTTTAATGAAAAACTGTTTTTT
once	-	TRBV30	TRBJ1-2	CAWSTGQSEYGYTF	TGTGCCTGGAGTACCGGACAGTCGGAATATGGCTACACCTTC
-	-	TRBV6-6	TRBJ1-2	CASSYSQGNSPYGYTF	TGTGCCAGCAGTTACTCGCAGGGCAACTCCCCCTATGGCTACACCTTC
-	-	TRBV30	TRBJ2-6	CARDKEKSGANVLTF	TGTGCCCGAGATAAGGAGAAATCTGGGGCCAACGTCCTGACTTTC
-	-	TRBV4-2	TRBJ2-7	CASSLSARSSYEQYF	TGTGCCAGCAGCCTCTCAGCCCGGAGCTCCTACGAGCAGTACTTC
once	-	TRBV28	TRBJ2-7	CASSPLEFYEQYF	TGTGCCAGCAGTCCCCTCGAGTTCTACGAGCAGTACTTC
-	-	TRBV2	TRBJ2-3	CASSALRGGGQRDTQYF	TGTGCCAGCAGCGCCCTCAGGGGCGGGGGTCAAAGAGATACGCAGTATTTT
-	-	TRBV7-2	TRBJ2-3	CASSPNGHIGTDTQYF	TGTGCCAGCAGCCCCAACGGACACATAGGCACAGATACGCAGTATTTT
-	TRBD1	TRBV4-1	TRBJ2-5	CASSQAGTGYQETQYF	TGCGCCAGCAGCCAAGCCGGGACAGGGTACCAAGAGACCCAGTACTTC
-	TRBD1	TRBV6-5	TRBJ1-2	CASSYLEGQKGYGYTF	TGTGCCAGCAGTTACCTCGAGGGACAGAAGGGTTATGGCTACACCTTC
-	TRBD1	TRBV12-5	TRBJ1-5	CASGQGAGNQPQHF	TGTGCTAGTGGGCAGGGGGCGGGTAATCAGCCCCAGCATTTT
-	-	TRBV4-1	TRBJ1-5	CASSLTGFIGQPQHF	TGCGCCAGCAGCCTGACAGGATTTATAGGTCAGCCCCAGCATTTT
-	-	TRBV15	TRBJ1-5	CATSRDPGSQPQHF	TGTGCCACCAGCAGAGATCCGGGAAGTCAGCCCCAGCATTTT
-	-	TRBV18	TRBJ2-1	CASSPGPEWYNEQFF	TGTGCCAGCTCACCTGGGCCAGAGTGGTACAATGAGCAGTTCTTC
-	-	TRBV28	TRBJ2-3	CASSLWGARTDTQYF	TGTGCCAGCAGTTTATGGGGGGCCCGCACAGATACGCAGTATTTT
-	TRBD1	TRBV11-3	TRBJ2-7	CASSSGTAYEQYF	TGTGCCAGCAGCTCCGGGACAGCTTACGAGCAGTACTTC
-	-	TRBV5-1	TRBJ1-1	CASSPLGVPEAFF	TGCGCCAGCAGCCCCCTAGGGGTGCCTGAAGCTTTCTTT
-	-	TRBV5-4	TRBJ1-1	CASSLKRGTEAFF	TGTGCCAGCAGCTTGAAGCGTGGGACTGAAGCTTTCTTT
once	-	TRBV6-6	TRBJ2-1	CASSYLRDYHNEQFF	TGTGCCAGCAGTTACTTACGGGATTACCACAATGAGCAGTTCTTC
-	TRBD1	TRBV5-6	TRBJ1-2	CASSAGTVGYTF	TGTGCCAGCAGCGCAGGGACAGTCGGCTACACCTTC
-	-	TRBV5-1	TRBJ1-4	CASSWRGVVSEKLFF	TGCGCCAGCAGCTGGAGGGGAGTGGTCAGTGAAAAACTGTTTTTT
-	TRBD2	TRBV10-1	TRBJ2-1	CASNSGLGVDEQFF	TGCGCCAGCAACTCGGGACTAGGAGTCGATGAGCAGTTCTTC
-	TRBD1	TRBV5-6	TRBJ1-2	CASSRTGTSIYYGYTF	TGTGCCAGCAGCCGGACAGGGACCTCAATTTACTATGGCTACACCTTC
-	-	TRBV6-5	TRBJ1-6	CASSQETGSNSPLHF	TGTGCCAGCAGCCAGGAGACAGGTTCTAATTCACCCCTCCACTTT
once	TRBD2	TRBV10-3	TRBJ2-3	CAISETSGGTDTQYF	TGTGCCATCAGTGAAACTAGCGGGGGCACAGATACGCAGTATTTT
-	TRBD1	TRBV3-1/TRBV3-2	TRBJ2-2	CASSQENEGADVWTGELFF	TGTGCCAGCAGCCAAGAGAACGAGGGGGCGGATGTATGGACCGGGGAGCTGTTTTTT
-	TRBD1	TRBV6-6	TRBJ1-2	CARRDRAGGYTF	TGTGCCCGTAGGGACAGGGCAGGAGGCTACACCTTC
-	-	TRBV4-2	TRBJ1-2	CASSREAEGINYGYTF	TGTGCCAGCAGCCGCGAGGCCGAGGGAATCAACTATGGCTACACCTTC
few	-	TRBV5-6	TRBJ1-5	CASSRGANRNQPQHF	TGTGCCAGCAGCCGCGGGGCCAACCGCAATCAGCCCCAGCATTTT
-	TRBD2	TRBV27	TRBJ2-1	CASSFSWTSGLSYNEQFF	TGTGCCAGCAGTTTCTCCTGGACTAGCGGCCTCTCCTACAATGAGCAGTTCTTC
-	-	TRBV6-5	TRBJ1-3	CASSWDISGNTIYF	TGTGCCAGCAGCTGGGACATCTCTGGAAACACCATATATTTT
few	-	TRBV7-3	TRBJ2-2	CASSYIQGGELFF	TGTGCCAGCAGCTACATCCAGGGCGGGGAGCTGTTTTTT
-	-	TRBV29-1	TRBJ2-5	CSVLGGETQYF	TGCAGCGTCCTGGGGGGAGAGACCCAGTACTTC
-	TRBD1	TRBV19	TRBJ1-2	CASKTGVGYTF	TGTGCCAGTAAGACAGGGGTCGGCTACACCTTC
-	TRBD1	TRBV5-5	TRBJ1-4	CASRQTGGNEKLFF	TGTGCCAGCAGGCAGACAGGGGGAAATGAAAAACTGTTTTTT
-	TRBD1	TRBV6-5	TRBJ2-7	CASRQGDYEQYF	TGTGCCAGTAGACAGGGCGACTACGAGCAGTACTTC
-	-	TRBV7-2	TRBJ2-7	CASSPSTGFYEQYF	TGTGCCAGCAGCCCGAGTACAGGCTTCTACGAGCAGTACTTC
-	-	TRBV19	TRBJ1-1	CASRDGAGANTEAFF	TGTGCCAGTAGGGACGGTGCAGGGGCTAACACTGAAGCTTTCTTT
-	-	TRBV6-2/TRBV6-3	TRBJ1-5	CASSPRSGNSNQPQHF	TGTGCCAGCAGCCCCCGTTCCGGGAATAGCAATCAGCCCCAGCATTTT
-	-	TRBV7-2	TRBJ1-4	CASGRGNEKLFF	TGTGCCAGCGGCAGGGGTAATGAAAAACTGTTTTTT
-	TRBD1	TRBV24-1	TRBJ2-7	CATSESEGQGRGEQYF	TGTGCCACCAGTGAATCCGAGGGACAGGGAAGGGGCGAGCAGTACTTC
-	TRBD2	TRBV11-3	TRBJ2-3	CASSPGTSGRTDTQYF	TGTGCCAGCAGCCCTGGGACTAGCGGCCGCACAGATACGCAGTATTTT
-	-	TRBV9	TRBJ2-2	CASSVRDLNTGELFF	TGTGCCAGCAGCGTTCGGGATCTGAACACCGGGGAGCTGTTTTTT
-	TRBD1	TRBV19	TRBJ1-5	CASDQGALNQPQHF	TGTGCCAGTGACCAGGGGGCCCTAAATCAGCCCCAGCATTTT
-	-	TRBV28	TRBJ1-1	CASSSGLNTEAFF	TGTGCCAGCAGTTCAGGGCTGAACACTGAAGCTTTCTTT